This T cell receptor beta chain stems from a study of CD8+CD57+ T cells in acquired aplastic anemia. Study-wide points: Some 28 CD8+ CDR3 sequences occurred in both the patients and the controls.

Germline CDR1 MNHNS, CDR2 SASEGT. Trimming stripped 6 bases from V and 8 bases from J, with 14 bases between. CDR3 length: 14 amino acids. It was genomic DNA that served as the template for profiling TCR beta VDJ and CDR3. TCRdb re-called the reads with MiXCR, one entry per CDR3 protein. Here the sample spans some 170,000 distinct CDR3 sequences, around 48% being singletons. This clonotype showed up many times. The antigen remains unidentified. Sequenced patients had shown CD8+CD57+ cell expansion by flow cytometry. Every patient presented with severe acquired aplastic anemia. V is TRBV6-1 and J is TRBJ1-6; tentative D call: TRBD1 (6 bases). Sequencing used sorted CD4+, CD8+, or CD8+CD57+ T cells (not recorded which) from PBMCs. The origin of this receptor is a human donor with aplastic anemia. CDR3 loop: CASRAGGVDSPLHF. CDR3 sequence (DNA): TGTGCCAGCAGGGCGGGGGGCGTGGATTCACCCCTCCACTTT.